This entry lists 3 T cell receptor beta chains sequenced from one sample in a study of cytomegalovirus exposure and HLA in healthy donors. The PCR had 60 Vbeta and 13 Jbeta primers. Sequenced by immunoSEQ multiplex PCR; TCRdb stores in-frame clones only, minus some. Of under 200,000 clones in the sample, over 65% were seen once. The source material was PBMCs. These TCRs come from a man aged 60-69 years in good health and CMV-seronegative.

This clone has just one count. The chain combines TRBV9 with TRBJ2-7; 8 nucleotides match TRBD1. The V segment lost 4 bases and the J segment 5 bases; nucleotides outside the gene matches: 11. The CDR3 sequence is 15 residues long. Germline V CDR1 and CDR2: SGDLS, YYNGEE. The CDR3 DNA follows: TGTGCCAGCAGCCCTAGTGGTACAGGGGGGAACGAGCAGTACTTC. It yields the protein CASSPSGTGGNEQYF.

In nucleotides, the CDR3 is TGTGCCACTTATCGGACAGCGAACACCGGGGAGCTGTTTTTT. Amino acids: CATYRTANTGELFF. The chain employs TRBV2 and TRBJ2-2; a possible D gene is TRBD1 (6 bases). The CDR3 runs to 14 residues. The V end was cut by 10 bases, the J end by 0 bases, with 12 bases between. The germline V gene has CDR1 SNHLY and CDR2 FYNNEI.

The rearrangement joins TRBV5-1 to TRBJ1-2; TRBD1 matches 8 bases. This CDR3 is 15 amino acids long. After removal of 6 bases from V and 6 bases from J, the junction contained 13 bases not matched to a gene. Germline-derived CDR1 and CDR2 are SGHRS and YFSETQ. DNA of the CDR3: TGCGCCAGCAAGGAGGGGACAGGAAGCGGTGATGGCTACACCTTC. Its translation is CASKEGTGSGDGYTF. The whole variable domain, remainder taken from reference TRBV5-1 and TRBJ1-2, is KAGVTQTPRYLIKTRGQQVTLSCSPISGHRSVSWYQQTPGQGLQFLFEYFSETQRNKGNFPGRFSGRQFSNSRSEMNVSTLELGDSALYLCASKEGTGSGDGYTFGSGTRLTVV.